These T cell receptor beta chains were read from a single sample in a study of blood T cells in healthy people across ages. Using its own MiXCR run on the 5' RACE reads, TCRdb lists one record per CDR3 protein. Altogether under 2,000,000 distinct CDR3 sequences are present, just under 50% being singletons, with the ten largest covering around 2.1%. Sequenced input: blood. All receptors derive from a woman aged 40 to 50 in good health. The CDR3 runs from the conserved cysteine through the conserved F or W. A D gene is named only where the DNA matches it firmly. The listing skips clone size in some rows; elsewhere it reads once, few, many or a size class.

TRBV12-3/TRBV12-4,TRBJ2-7,.,TRBD2,CASSLATSGVEQYF,TGTGCCAGCAGTTTAGCGACTAGCGGGGTCGAGCAGTACTTC
TRBV20-1,TRBJ1-2,.,.,CSARRVDGYTF,TGCAGTGCTAGAAGGGTGGATGGCTACACCTTC
TRBV7-6,TRBJ2-5,.,TRBD1,CASSLLRGGYGGTQYF,TGTGCCAGCAGCTTACTCCGAGGGGGCTACGGAGGGACCCAGTACTTC
TRBV4-1,TRBJ1-4,.,.,CASSPDLGVPPAKLFF,TGCGCCAGCAGCCCCGATTTAGGAGTGCCCCCGGCAAAACTGTTTTTT
TRBV10-2,TRBJ2-7,many,.,CASRADRQSSYEQYF,TGCGCCAGCAGAGCAGACAGACAGAGCTCCTACGAGCAGTACTTC
TRBV2,TRBJ2-1,.,.,CASRDLSESVYNEQFF,TGTGCCAGCAGGGACCTGAGCGAATCGGTCTACAATGAGCAGTTCTTC
TRBV28,TRBJ2-3,.,.,CATQPPGRSTDTQYF,TGTGCCACCCAGCCCCCCGGGAGATCCACAGATACGCAGTATTTT
TRBV6-2/TRBV6-3,TRBJ2-7,.,.,CASSYVGHYEQYF,TGTGCCAGCAGTTACGTGGGCCACTACGAGCAGTACTTC
TRBV19,TRBJ2-7,.,.,CASAGLADEQYF,TGTGCCAGTGCGGGACTCGCGGATGAGCAGTACTTC
TRBV5-1,TRBJ1-5,.,.,CASQEVGGNQPQHF,TGCGCCAGCCAAGAGGTGGGGGGCAATCAGCCCCAGCATTTT
TRBV14,TRBJ2-7,few,.,CASSRPKVYEQYF,TGTGCCAGCAGCCGACCCAAGGTGTACGAGCAGTACTTC
TRBV6-1,TRBJ2-4,.,.,CASRIGAENIQYF,TGTGCCAGCAGGATTGGGGCGGAAAACATTCAGTACTTC
TRBV28,TRBJ2-3,.,.,CASSAFRGSTDTQYF,TGTGCCAGCAGTGCATTCAGGGGTAGCACAGATACGCAGTATTTT
TRBV3-1,TRBJ2-5,.,.,CASSQATRNTQETQYF,TGTGCCAGCAGCCAAGCGACTAGAAACACTCAAGAGACCCAGTACTTC
TRBV5-1,TRBJ2-3,few,TRBD2,CASSGLADTDTQYF,TGCGCCAGCTCGGGACTAGCTGACACAGATACGCAGTATTTT
TRBV5-4,TRBJ2-3,.,.,CASSLVTVYGTDTQYF,TGTGCCAGCAGCTTGGTGACGGTCTACGGCACAGATACGCAGTATTTT
TRBV4-2,TRBJ2-6,.,.,CASRNRVSGANVLTF,TGTGCCAGCAGAAACAGGGTCTCTGGGGCCAACGTCCTGACTTTC
TRBV4-2,TRBJ2-6,few,.,CASSQLKGTGANVLTF,TGTGCCAGCAGCCAGTTAAAGGGGACTGGGGCCAACGTCCTGACTTTC
TRBV7-3,TRBJ2-3,.,.,CASSSRPVAGTDTQYF,TGTGCCAGCAGCTCCCGGCCGGTAGCAGGCACAGATACGCAGTATTTT
TRBV7-9,TRBJ1-2,few,TRBD1,CASSVGGTHGYTF,TGTGCCAGCAGCGTAGGGGGCACCCATGGCTACACCTTC
TRBV5-6,TRBJ2-5,.,TRBD1,CASSLGVTGEEQYF,TGTGCCAGCAGCTTAGGTGTGACAGGGGAAGAGCAGTACTTC
TRBV12-3/TRBV12-4,TRBJ2-1,few,.,CASSIANEQFF,TGTGCCAGCAGCATCGCCAATGAGCAGTTCTTC
TRBV4-2,TRBJ2-2,.,.,CASSQELRTSTGELFF,TGTGCCAGCAGCCAAGAACTAAGGACAAGCACCGGGGAGCTGTTTTTT
TRBV28,TRBJ1-1,.,TRBD1,CASSGTGWNTEAFF,TGTGCCAGCAGTGGGACAGGGTGGAACACTGAAGCTTTCTTT
TRBV4-2,TRBJ1-2,.,TRBD1,CASSPGQGASDGYTF,TGTGCCAGCAGCCCGGGACAGGGGGCGTCCGATGGCTACACCTTC
TRBV7-2,TRBJ1-2,.,.,CASSLKWQGGYGYTF,TGTGCCAGCAGCTTAAAATGGCAGGGTGGTTATGGCTACACCTTC
TRBV25-1,TRBJ1-2,few,.,CASQTGTASPYGYTF,TGTGCCAGTCAGACCGGGACCGCCTCTCCCTATGGCTACACCTTC
TRBV6-5,TRBJ2-1,few,.,CACGPEQFF,TGTGCCTGTGGCCCCGAGCAGTTCTTC
TRBV7-3,TRBJ2-5,.,TRBD2,CASSPIPTSGGKETQYF,TGTGCCAGCAGCCCTATTCCGACTAGCGGGGGGAAAGAGACCCAGTACTTC
TRBV7-8,TRBJ1-5,.,.,CASSLYRFNQPQHF,TGTGCCAGCAGCTTATACAGGTTTAATCAGCCCCAGCATTTT
TRBV7-9,TRBJ2-7,.,.,CASSSGETGTHEQYF,TGTGCCAGCAGCTCCGGGGAGACGGGGACCCACGAGCAGTACTTC
TRBV27,TRBJ2-3,few,.,CASSSTTRTQYF,TGTGCCAGCAGTTCTACGACGCGTACGCAGTATTTT
TRBV29-1,TRBJ2-7,.,.,CSSWGGEGEQYF,TGCAGCTCTTGGGGTGGAGAGGGCGAGCAGTACTTC
TRBV12-3/TRBV12-4,TRBJ2-5,few,.,CASSLQTSGVETQYF,TGTGCCAGCAGTTTACAGACTAGTGGGGTTGAGACCCAGTACTTC
TRBV20-1,TRBJ2-2,once,.,CSARFGTDGTGELFF,TGCAGTGCTAGATTTGGGACCGACGGCACCGGGGAGCTGTTTTTT
TRBV4-3,TRBJ1-1,.,.,CASSHQQGTEAFF,TGCGCCAGCAGCCATCAACAGGGCACTGAAGCTTTCTTT
TRBV29-1,TRBJ1-1,.,.,CSVTRTATNTEAFF,TGCAGCGTGACAAGGACCGCCACGAACACTGAAGCTTTCTTT
TRBV3-1,TRBJ2-1,.,.,CASSQDNSHSEQFF,TGTGCCAGCAGCCAAGATAACAGCCACAGTGAGCAGTTCTTC
TRBV6-5,TRBJ2-5,.,.,CASSYSQGSETQYF,TGTGCCAGCAGTTACTCCCAGGGGTCGGAGACCCAGTACTTC
TRBV6-1,TRBJ1-4,.,.,CASSEQPATNEKLFF,TGTGCCAGCAGTGAACAGCCTGCAACTAATGAAAAACTGTTTTTT
TRBV7-2,TRBJ2-7,.,.,CASSSSGQTYYEQYF,TGTGCCAGCAGCTCCTCCGGACAGACCTATTACGAGCAGTACTTC
TRBV6-6,TRBJ1-1,once,.,CASSAQTADIAFF,TGTGCCAGCAGTGCCCAGACAGCGGACATAGCTTTCTTT
TRBV6-1,TRBJ2-3,few,TRBD2,CASLSGTTDTQYF,TGTGCCAGCCTTAGCGGGACCACAGATACGCAGTATTTT
TRBV5-1,TRBJ2-5,.,.,CASSLGDVETQYF,TGCGCCAGCAGCTTAGGGGACGTGGAGACCCAGTACTTC
TRBV20-1,TRBJ1-3,.,.,CSASTADSGNTIYF,TGCAGTGCTAGTACGGCCGACTCTGGAAACACCATATATTTT
TRBV20-1,TRBJ2-7,.,TRBD2,CSARPRTSGLYEQYF,TGCAGTGCTAGACCAAGGACTAGCGGCCTGTACGAGCAGTACTTC
TRBV6-2/TRBV6-3,TRBJ1-2,.,.,CASSYPPTGNGYTF,TGTGCCAGCAGTTACCCGCCTACAGGGAATGGCTACACCTTC
TRBV7-9,TRBJ1-2,.,.,CASSSDRLGGYTF,TGTGCCAGCAGTTCCGACAGGCTAGGAGGCTACACCTTC
TRBV20-1,TRBJ1-2,few,.,CSAPKANYGYTF,TGCAGTGCCCCTAAAGCGAACTATGGCTACACCTTC
TRBV24-1,TRBJ2-5,.,.,CATSGGQGPQETQYF,TGTGCCACCAGTGGCGGTCAGGGGCCCCAAGAGACCCAGTACTTC
TRBV27,TRBJ2-5,.,TRBD2,CASSPRRGSGGFETQYF,TGTGCCAGCAGTCCCCGTAGAGGTAGCGGGGGTTTCGAGACCCAGTACTTC
TRBV20-1,TRBJ2-1,.,.,CSAKGYPGVWEQFF,TGCAGTGCTAAGGGGTATCCGGGGGTCTGGGAGCAGTTCTTC
TRBV27,TRBJ2-6,many,.,CASSDLSGANVLTF,TGCGCCAGCAGTGACCTGTCTGGGGCCAACGTCCTGACTTTC